This T cell receptor beta chain was sequenced during a study of CD8+ T cells in alopecia areata. Study as a whole: Oral tofacitinib, 5 to 10 mg twice daily, was given in an open-label trial. The protocol delivered tofacitinib for 6 to 18 months, then withdrew it for 6 months.

Comments on this clone: Its antigen is still unknown.

Study-wide findings and caveats: Higher clonality was seen in lesional scalp than in normal scalp, especially in alopecia totalis/universalis.

It was from alopecia areata patients that lesional scalp punch biopsies and peripheral blood were collected. The CDR3 totals 13 residues. The V end was cut by 1 base, the J end by 6 bases, with 13 bases between. The V gene's germline CDR1 is SQVTM and CDR2 ANQGSEA. Following extraction, RNA underwent reverse transcription to cDNA, which served as the sequencing template. Sequencing used immunoSEQ multiplex PCR; TCRdb keeps in-frame clones, though not all of them. Among roughly 59,000 clones listed, roughly 44% were seen once. This TCR was sampled from a human donor with alopecia areata. The V gene is TRBV29-1, the J gene TRBJ2-7; no clear D gene. The sequencing used CD8+ T cells sorted from blood, collected at week 0. CDR3 coding DNA: TGCAGCGTTGAAGTGTCAGTAGCACGCGAGCAGTACTTC. As protein: CSVEVSVAREQYF.